The T cell receptor (beta chain) under discussion was sequenced for a study of response to subunit inactivated influenza vaccine. TCRdb reprocessed the RT-PCR reads with MiXCR, giving one entry per CDR3 protein. The sample yields 500,000 to 550,000 distinct CDR3 sequences, approximately 20% seen once. The CDR3 is 14 amino acids. The germline V gene has CDR1 KGHDR and CDR2 SFDVKD. Trimming cost V 5 bases and J 3 bases, with 10 bases left between them. These data were also reused for a study on T cells expressing NK-cell markers. From that second work: The cDNA for TCR beta came from 5'RACE template switching with UMIs. With respect to HCMV, most of the eight sequenced donors were seropositive, and one was seronegative. In several donors, these clonotypes also led the CD3+CD56-NKG2C+ fraction.

The sequenced sample was CD4+ T cells sorted from PBMCs, obtained 11 to 12 days after vaccination. This TCR derives from a man aged 45 to 65 who received an inactivated influenza vaccine. J is TRBJ2-1 and V is TRBV24-1; D not resolved. DNA of the CDR3: TGTGCCACCAGTGCACGGCCCCTCTACAATGAGCAGTTCTTC. Amino acid sequence: CATSARPLYNEQFF.